The clone carrying this TCR beta chain was recorded at least ten times. The sample is drawn from a study of metastatic and nonmetastatic thyroid tumors. Study-level information: Peripheral blood and tumor or nodule samples from malignant and benign thyroid patients were compared.

Each patient came to thyroid surgery without any prior treatment (of any kind). From the PCR reads, TCRdb re-called clones with MiXCR. The repertoire holds tens of thousands of clones, with about 20% as singletons. Sequenced input: blood. The clonotype was recovered from a female donor with papillary thyroid cancer or a benign thyroid nodule (not recorded which). Some clones in this sample may be carry-over from other donors' samples.

The CDR3 loop is CAISEGVPQETQYF. The CDR3 coding sequence is TGTGCCATCAGTGAAGGGGTCCCCCAAGAGACCCAGTACTTC. The gene calls are TRBV10-3 and TRBJ2-5; tentative D call: TRBD1 (5 bases). CDR3 size: 14 residues. Germline lookup yields CDR1 ENHRY and CDR2 SYGVKD. Trimming shortened V by 3 bases and J by 1 base, and 9 bases separated the two germline ends.